The 11 T cell receptor beta chains reported below all come from one sample, sequenced in a study of vaccination effects on CD4 cells after COVID-19. TCRdb's table, derived via immunoSEQ multiplex PCR, lists solely in-frame clones and lacks some. The table lists about 48,000 clones, about four fifths of them singletons. After expansion with viral peptide pools in the ViraFEST assay, antigen-specific CD4+ T cells were sequenced. Researchers isolated CD4+ T cells once about eleven days of culture had elapsed. Each participant was administered two doses of either the BNT162b2 or the mRNA-1273 vaccine. Their specific antigens are unknown. Sequencing used CD4+ T cells from PBMCs cultured with HCoV-OC43 spike peptides, obtained after COVID-19 vaccination. Sample subset: HCoV-OC43 spike overlapping peptide pool stimulation. The receptors derive from a human donor who received a COVID-19 vaccine.

This clone was seen only a few times. The CDR3 sequence is CASSLELAGVETQYF. CDR3 nucleotide sequence: TGCGCCAGCAGCTTGGAACTAGCGGGGGTGGAGACCCAGTACTTC. The genes are TRBV5-1 and TRBJ2-5, with 11 bases matching TRBD2. V shed 0 bases and J 5 bases; nucleotides not matched to a gene: 3. Germline V gives CDR1 SGHRS, CDR2 YFSETQ. CDR3 length: 15 residues.

The rearrangement uses TRBV4-1 and TRBJ1-4; D not resolved. The V and J ends lost 1 base and 14 bases respectively, with 14 bases between them. Germline CDR1 is MGHRA and CDR2 is YSYEKL. There are 13 residues in the CDR3. DNA of the CDR3: TGCGCCAGCAGCCAAGGGGAAGACCGGGCGCTGTTTTTT. This sequence encodes CASSQGEDRALFF.

This chain links TRBV25-1 with TRBJ2-1; possibly TRBD2 for D (7 bases). Germline V gene sequence: CDR1 MGHDK, CDR2 SYGVNS. CDR3 length equals 15 residues. V shed 2 bases and J shed 8 bases, with 16 bases lying between them. Here the CDR3 DNA reads TGTGCCAGCAGTGAAGGGGGCGGGAGTGGCGATGAGCAGTTCTTC. This sequence encodes CASSEGGGSGDEQFF.

This chain links TRBV5-1 with TRBJ1-1; 7 bases are shared with TRBD1. There are 16 residues in the CDR3. V dropped 4 bases and J dropped 4; count of bases not matched to a gene: 13. Germline V gene data show CDR1 as SGHRS and CDR2 as YFSETQ. The CDR3 spells CASSPDWDRLGTEAFF. DNA of the CDR3: TGCGCCAGCAGCCCCGACTGGGACAGACTAGGCACTGAAGCTTTCTTT.

The V gene is TRBV4-1, the J gene TRBJ1-5; D unresolved. V dropped 1 base and J dropped 0 bases, with 19 bases sitting between them. Germline CDR1 is MGHRA and CDR2 is YSYEKL. The CDR3 spans 19 residues. CDR3 nucleotides: TGCGCCAGCAGCCAAGTGGCCACAGCCGGCTCATATAGCAATCAGCCCCAGCATTTT. Translation gives CASSQVATAGSYSNQPQHF.

This chain joins TRBV5-8 and TRBJ2-1; TRBD1 matches at 10 bases. This CDR3 has 15 residues. Germline CDR1 and CDR2: SGHTS and YDEGEE. After removal of 5 bases from V and 2 bases from J, the junction contained 4 bases not matched to a gene. As DNA, the CDR3 is TGTGCCAGCAGTAGACAGGGGGCTGCCTACAATGAGCAGTTCTTC. Translation: CASSRQGAAYNEQFF.

V usage is TRBV6-4 and J usage is TRBJ2-2, with 7 bases lining up with TRBD2. This CDR3 is built from 15 residues. Trimming took 5 bases from V and 1 from J; bases not matched to a gene: 4. In germline, CDR1 is MRHNA, CDR2 SNTAGT. DNA for the CDR3: TGTGCCAGCAGTTTCCTAGCGGAGAACACCGGGGAGCTGTTTTTT. This translates into CASSFLAENTGELFF.

The chain combines TRBV5-6 with TRBJ2-1; D is uncertain. This CDR3 comprises 13 residues. Germline V gene lookup returns CDR1 SGHDT and CDR2 YYEEEE. The V gene lost 0 bases and the J gene lost 5 bases, with 6 bases spanning the gap. The DNA of the CDR3 is TGTGCCAGCAGCTTGGGAAGAAACAATGAGCAGTTCTTC. Amino acids: CASSLGRNNEQFF.

V usage is TRBV20-1 and J usage is TRBJ2-7; no reliable D call. Trimming removed 5 bases from V and 3 bases from J, with 8 bases in between. The CDR3 loop spans 11 amino acids. Germline V gene lookup returns CDR1 DFQATT and CDR2 SNEGSKA (reference sequence). The DNA for the CDR3 is TGCAGTGCTGCAAAGGACTACGAGCAGTACTTC. Translating gives CSAAKDYEQYF.

V gene TRBV5-4 combines with J gene TRBJ2-3; 9 bases are shared with TRBD2. The germline V gene has CDR1 SGHNT and CDR2 YYREEE (reference sequence). The CDR3 sequence is 16 residues long. J lost 3 bases, V lost 0 bases, and 5 bases had no gene match. CDR3 coding DNA: TGTGCCAGCAGCTTGGGACTAGCGGCAAGAACAGATACGCAGTATTTT. This sequence encodes CASSLGLAARTDTQYF. Full variable domain (rest looked up from reference TRBV5-4 and TRBJ2-3): ETGVTQSPTHLIKTRGQQVTLRCSSQSGHNTVSWYQQALGQGPQFIFQYYREEENGRGNFPPRFSGLQFPNYSSELNVNALELDDSALYLCASSLGLAARTDTQYFGPGTRLTVL.

V usage is TRBV12-3 or TRBV12-4 and J usage is TRBJ1-1, with a tentative D call TRBD1 (6 bases). With 2 bases removed from V and 5 bases from J, the gap between germline ends came to 9 bases. The CDR3 is made up of 13 amino acids. The CDR3 spells CASSLSGATEAFF. The CDR3, as DNA: TGTGCCAGCAGTTTATCGGGGGCGACTGAAGCTTTCTTT.